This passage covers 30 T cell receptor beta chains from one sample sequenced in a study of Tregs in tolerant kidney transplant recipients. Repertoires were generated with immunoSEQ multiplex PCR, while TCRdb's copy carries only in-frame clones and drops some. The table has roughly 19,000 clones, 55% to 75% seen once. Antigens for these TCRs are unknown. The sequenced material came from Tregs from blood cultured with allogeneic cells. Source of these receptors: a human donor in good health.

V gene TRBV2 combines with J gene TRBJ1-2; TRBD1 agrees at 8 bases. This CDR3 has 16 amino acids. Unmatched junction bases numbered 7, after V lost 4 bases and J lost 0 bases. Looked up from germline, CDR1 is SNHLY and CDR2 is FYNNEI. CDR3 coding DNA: TGTGCCAGCAGTGTTGGGGACAGGATAGCTAACTATGGCTACACCTTC. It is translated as CASSVGDRIANYGYTF.

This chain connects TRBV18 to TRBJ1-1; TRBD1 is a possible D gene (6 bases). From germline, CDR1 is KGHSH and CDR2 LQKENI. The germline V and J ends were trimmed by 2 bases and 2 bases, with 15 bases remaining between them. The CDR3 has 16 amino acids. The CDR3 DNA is TGTGCCAGCTCACCATACGTTCCAGGGGCCAACACTGAAGCTTTCTTT. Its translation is CASSPYVPGANTEAFF.

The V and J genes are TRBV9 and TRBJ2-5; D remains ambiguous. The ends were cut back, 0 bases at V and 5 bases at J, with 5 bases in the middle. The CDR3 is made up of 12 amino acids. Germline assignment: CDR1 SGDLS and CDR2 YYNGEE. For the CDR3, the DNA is TGTGCCAGCAGCGTAGCTTTTGAGACCCAGTACTTC. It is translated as CASSVAFETQYF.

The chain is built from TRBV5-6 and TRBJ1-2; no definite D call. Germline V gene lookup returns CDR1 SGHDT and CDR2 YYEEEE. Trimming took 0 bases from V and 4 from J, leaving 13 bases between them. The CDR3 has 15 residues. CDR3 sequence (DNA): TGTGCCAGCAGCTTGGGAGTAGGGAAGGTCTATGGCTACACCTTC. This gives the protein CASSLGVGKVYGYTF.

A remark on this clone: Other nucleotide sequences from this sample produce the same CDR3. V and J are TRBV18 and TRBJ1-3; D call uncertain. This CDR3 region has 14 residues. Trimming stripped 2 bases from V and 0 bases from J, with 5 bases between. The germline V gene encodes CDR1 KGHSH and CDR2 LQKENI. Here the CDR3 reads CASSPNDSGNTIYF. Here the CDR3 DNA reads TGTGCCAGCTCACCAAACGACTCTGGAAACACCATATATTTT.

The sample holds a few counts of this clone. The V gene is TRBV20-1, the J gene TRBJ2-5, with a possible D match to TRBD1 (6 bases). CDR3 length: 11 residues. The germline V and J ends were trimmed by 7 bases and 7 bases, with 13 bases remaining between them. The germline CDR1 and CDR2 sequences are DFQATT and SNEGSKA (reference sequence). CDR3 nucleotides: TGCAGTGTGCAGGGGACCGCGACCCAGTACTTC. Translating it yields CSVQGTATQYF.

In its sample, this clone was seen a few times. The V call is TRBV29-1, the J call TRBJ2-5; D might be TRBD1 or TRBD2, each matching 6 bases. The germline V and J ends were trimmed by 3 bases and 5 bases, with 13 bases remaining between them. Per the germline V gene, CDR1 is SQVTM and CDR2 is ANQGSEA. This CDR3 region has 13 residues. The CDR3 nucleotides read TGCAGCGTTGAGATCGGGGGCGCGGAGACCCAGTACTTC. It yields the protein CSVEIGGAETQYF.

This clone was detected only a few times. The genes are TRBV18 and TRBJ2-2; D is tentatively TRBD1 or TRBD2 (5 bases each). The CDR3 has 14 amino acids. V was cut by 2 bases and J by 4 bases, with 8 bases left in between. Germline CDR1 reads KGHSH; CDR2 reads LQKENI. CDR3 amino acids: CASSPGGRTGELFF. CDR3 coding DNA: TGTGCCAGCTCACCAGGGGGTCGCACCGGGGAGCTGTTTTTT.

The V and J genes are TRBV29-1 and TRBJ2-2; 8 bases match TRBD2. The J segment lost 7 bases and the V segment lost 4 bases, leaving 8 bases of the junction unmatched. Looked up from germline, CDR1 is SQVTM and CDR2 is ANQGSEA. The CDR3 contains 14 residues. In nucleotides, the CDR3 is TGCAGCGTTGTTGGGACTAGAGGGGGCGGGGAGCTGTTTTTT. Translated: CSVVGTRGGGELFF.

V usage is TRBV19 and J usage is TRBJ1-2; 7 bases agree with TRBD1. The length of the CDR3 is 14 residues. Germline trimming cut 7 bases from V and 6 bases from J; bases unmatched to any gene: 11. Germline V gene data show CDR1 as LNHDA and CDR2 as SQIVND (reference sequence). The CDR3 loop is CASTPPTGENGYTF. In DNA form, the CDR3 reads TGTGCCAGTACCCCCCCCACAGGGGAGAATGGCTACACCTTC.

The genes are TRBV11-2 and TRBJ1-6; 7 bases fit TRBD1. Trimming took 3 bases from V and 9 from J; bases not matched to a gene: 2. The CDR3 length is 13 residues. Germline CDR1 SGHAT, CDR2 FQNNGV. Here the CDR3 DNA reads TGTGCCAGCAGCTTGACAGGGAGTTCACCCCTCCACTTT. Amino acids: CASSLTGSSPLHF. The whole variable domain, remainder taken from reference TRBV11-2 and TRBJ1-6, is EAGVAQSPRYKIIEKRQSVAFWCNPISGHATLYWYQQILGQGPKLLIQFQNNGVVDDSQLPKDRFSAERLKGVDSTLKIQPAKLEDSAVYLCASSLTGSSPLHFGNGTRLTVT.

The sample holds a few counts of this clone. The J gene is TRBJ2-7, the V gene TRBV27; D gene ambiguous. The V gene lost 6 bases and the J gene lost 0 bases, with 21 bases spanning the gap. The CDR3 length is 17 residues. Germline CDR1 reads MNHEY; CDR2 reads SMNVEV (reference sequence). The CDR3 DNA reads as TGTGCCAGCAGCCCAGGACGCTTTTTCCGTAGCTCCTACGAGCAGTACTTC. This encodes CASSPGRFFRSSYEQYF.

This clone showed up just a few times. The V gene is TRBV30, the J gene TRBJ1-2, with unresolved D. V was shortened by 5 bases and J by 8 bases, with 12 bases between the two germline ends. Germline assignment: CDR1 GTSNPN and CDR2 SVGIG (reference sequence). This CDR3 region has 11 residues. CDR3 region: CAWGEGGGYTF. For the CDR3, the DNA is TGTGCCTGGGGCGAGGGCGGGGGCTACACCTTC. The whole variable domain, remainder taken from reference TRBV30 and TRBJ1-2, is SQTIHQWPATLVQPVGSPLSLECTVEGTSNPNLYWYRQAAGRGLQLLFYSVGIGQISSEVPQNLSASRPQDRQFILSSKKLLLSDSGFYLCAWGEGGGYTFGSGTRLTVV.

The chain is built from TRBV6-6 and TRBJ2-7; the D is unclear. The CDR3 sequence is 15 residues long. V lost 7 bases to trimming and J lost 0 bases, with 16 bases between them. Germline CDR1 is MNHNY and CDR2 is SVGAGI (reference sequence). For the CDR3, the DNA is TGTGCCAGCACCATAACCTACAGCACCTCCTACGAGCAGTACTTC. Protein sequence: CASTITYSTSYEQYF.

CDR3 nucleotides: TGCGCCAGCAGCTTTGCGTGGGGCTTCAATGGCTACACCTTC. Protein product: CASSFAWGFNGYTF. The V call is TRBV5-1, the J call TRBJ1-2; a weak D match, TRBD1 (5 bases). The CDR3 loop spans 14 amino acids. The V end lost 2 bases, the J end lost 6 bases, and 14 bases lay between the germline ends. Germline CDR1 and CDR2: SGHRS and YFSETQ.

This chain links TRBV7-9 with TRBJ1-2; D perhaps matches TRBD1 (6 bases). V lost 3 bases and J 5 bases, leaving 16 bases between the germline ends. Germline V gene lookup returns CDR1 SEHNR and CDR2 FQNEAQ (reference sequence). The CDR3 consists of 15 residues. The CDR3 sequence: CASSFSAGVGYGYTF. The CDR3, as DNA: TGTGCCAGCAGCTTTTCGGCAGGGGTGGGATATGGCTACACCTTC.

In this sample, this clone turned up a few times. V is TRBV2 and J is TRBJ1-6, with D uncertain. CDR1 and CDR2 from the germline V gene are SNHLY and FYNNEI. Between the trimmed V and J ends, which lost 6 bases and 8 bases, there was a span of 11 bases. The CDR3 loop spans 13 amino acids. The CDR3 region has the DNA TGTGCCAGCAGGGAACTAGGGTATTCACCCCTCCACTTT. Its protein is CASRELGYSPLHF.

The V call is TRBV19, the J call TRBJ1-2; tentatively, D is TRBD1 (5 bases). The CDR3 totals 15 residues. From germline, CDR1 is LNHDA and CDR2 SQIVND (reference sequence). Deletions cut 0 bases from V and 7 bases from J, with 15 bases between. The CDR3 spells CASSIEGEAKGGYTF. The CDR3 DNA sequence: TGTGCCAGTAGTATAGAAGGGGAAGCAAAAGGTGGCTACACCTTC.

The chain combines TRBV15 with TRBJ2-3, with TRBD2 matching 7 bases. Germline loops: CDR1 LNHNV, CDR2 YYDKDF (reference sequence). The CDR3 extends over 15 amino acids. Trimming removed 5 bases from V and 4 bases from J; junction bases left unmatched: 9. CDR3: CATSRRTRASDTQYF. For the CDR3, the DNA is TGTGCCACCAGCCGAAGGACTAGGGCATCAGATACGCAGTATTTT.

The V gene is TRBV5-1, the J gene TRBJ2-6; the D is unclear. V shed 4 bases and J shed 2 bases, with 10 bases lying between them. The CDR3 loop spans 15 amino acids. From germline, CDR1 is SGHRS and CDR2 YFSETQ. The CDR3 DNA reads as TGCGCCAGCAGCCCGAGCTGGGCTGGGGCCAACGTCCTGACTTTC. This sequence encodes CASSPSWAGANVLTF.

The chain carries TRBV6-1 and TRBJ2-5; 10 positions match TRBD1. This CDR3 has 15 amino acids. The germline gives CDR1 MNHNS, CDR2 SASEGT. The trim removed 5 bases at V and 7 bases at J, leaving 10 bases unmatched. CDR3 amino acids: CASSPGQGLRATQYF. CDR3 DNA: TGTGCCAGCAGTCCGGGACAGGGGCTCCGGGCGACCCAGTACTTC.

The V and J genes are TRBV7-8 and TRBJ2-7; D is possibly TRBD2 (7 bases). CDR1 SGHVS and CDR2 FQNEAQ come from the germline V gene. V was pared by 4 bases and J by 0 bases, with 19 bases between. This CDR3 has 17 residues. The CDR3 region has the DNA TGTGCCAGCAGCTGGGGGGGAGGGGGTCGCAGCTCCTACGAGCAGTACTTC. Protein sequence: CASSWGGGGRSSYEQYF.

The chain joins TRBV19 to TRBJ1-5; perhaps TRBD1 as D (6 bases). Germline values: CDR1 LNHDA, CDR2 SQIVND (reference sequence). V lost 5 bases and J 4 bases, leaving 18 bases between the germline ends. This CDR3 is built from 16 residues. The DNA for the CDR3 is TGTGCCAGTAGTTCCCGGACAGTTAGCCTTAATCAGCCCCAGCATTTT. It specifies CASSSRTVSLNQPQHF.

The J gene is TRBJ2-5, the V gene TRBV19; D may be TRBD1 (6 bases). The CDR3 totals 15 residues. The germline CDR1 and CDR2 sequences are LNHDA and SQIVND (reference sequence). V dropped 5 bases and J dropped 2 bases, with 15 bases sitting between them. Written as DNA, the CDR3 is TGTGCCAGTAGTCCGACAGGATTGCGGCAAGAGACCCAGTACTTC. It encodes CASSPTGLRQETQYF. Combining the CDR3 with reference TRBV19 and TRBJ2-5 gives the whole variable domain DGGITQSPKYLFRKEGQNVTLSCEQNLNHDAMYWYRQDPGQGLRLIYYSQIVNDFQKGDIAEGYSVSREKKESFPLTVTSAQKNPTAFYLCASSPTGLRQETQYFGPGTRLLVL.

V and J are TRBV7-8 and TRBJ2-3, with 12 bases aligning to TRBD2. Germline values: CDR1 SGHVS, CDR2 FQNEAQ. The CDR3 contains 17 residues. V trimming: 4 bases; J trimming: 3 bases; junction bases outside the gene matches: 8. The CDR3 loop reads CASSSGTSGLMTDTQYF. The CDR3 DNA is TGTGCCAGCAGCTCTGGGACTAGCGGGCTGATGACAGATACGCAGTATTTT.

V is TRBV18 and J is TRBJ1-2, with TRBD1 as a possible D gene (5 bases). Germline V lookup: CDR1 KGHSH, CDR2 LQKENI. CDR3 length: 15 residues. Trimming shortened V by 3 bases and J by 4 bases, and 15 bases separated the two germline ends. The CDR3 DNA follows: TGTGCCAGCTCACCCCTGACAGAACCTAGCTATGGCTACACCTTC. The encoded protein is CASSPLTEPSYGYTF. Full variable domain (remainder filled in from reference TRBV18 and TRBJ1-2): NAGVMQNPRHLVRRRGQEARLRCSPMKGHSHVYWYRQLPEEGLKFMVYLQKENIIDESGMPKERFSAEFPKEGPSILRIQQVVRGDSAAYFCASSPLTEPSYGYTFGSGTRLTVV.

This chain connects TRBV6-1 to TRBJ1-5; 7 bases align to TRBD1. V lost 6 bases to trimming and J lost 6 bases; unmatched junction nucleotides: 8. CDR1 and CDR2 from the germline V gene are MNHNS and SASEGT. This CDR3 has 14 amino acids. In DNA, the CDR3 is TGTGCCAGCAGGTCCTACAGGGGTATTCAGCCCCAGCATTTT. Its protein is CASRSYRGIQPQHF.

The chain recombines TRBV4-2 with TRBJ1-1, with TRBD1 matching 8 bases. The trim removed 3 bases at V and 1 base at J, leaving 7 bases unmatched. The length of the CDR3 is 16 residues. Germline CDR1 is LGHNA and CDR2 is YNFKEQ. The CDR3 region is CASSHTSGTGNTEAFF. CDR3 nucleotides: TGTGCCAGCAGCCATACATCCGGGACAGGGAACACTGAAGCTTTCTTT.

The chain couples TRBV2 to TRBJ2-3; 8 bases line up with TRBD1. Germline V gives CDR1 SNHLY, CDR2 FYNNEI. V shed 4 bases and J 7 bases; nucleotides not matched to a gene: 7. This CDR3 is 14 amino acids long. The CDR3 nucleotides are TGTGCCAGCAGTGGACAGGGGAGAAGCAATACGCAGTATTTT. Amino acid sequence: CASSGQGRSNTQYF.

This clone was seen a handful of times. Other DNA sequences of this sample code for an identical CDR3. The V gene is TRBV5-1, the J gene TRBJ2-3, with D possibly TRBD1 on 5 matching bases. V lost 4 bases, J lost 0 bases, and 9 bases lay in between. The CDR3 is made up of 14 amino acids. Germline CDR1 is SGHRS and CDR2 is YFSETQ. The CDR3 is CASSRTGSTDTQYF. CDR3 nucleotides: TGCGCCAGCAGCAGAACAGGTAGCACAGATACGCAGTATTTT. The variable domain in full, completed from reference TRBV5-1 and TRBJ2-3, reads KAGVTQTPRYLIKTRGQQVTLSCSPISGHRSVSWYQQTPGQGLQFLFEYFSETQRNKGNFPGRFSGRQFSNSRSEMNVSTLELGDSALYLCASSRTGSTDTQYFGPGTRLTVL.